Below, 15 T cell receptor beta chains from the same sample are listed, as sequenced in a study of blood T cell dynamics during melanoma immunotherapy (dated by TCRdb to about 2020). The sample's time point, from its label and the paper: pre-treatment baseline. Library generation was performed with the immunoSEQ multiplex PCR assay. Here the immuneACCESS table is served through TCRdb, limited to in-frame sequences with V and J called. Missing clones are a known gap in these copies; in checked studies unresolved V genes cover under half, and the rest lacks a known reason. Counted in this sample were some 4,000 clones; about 85% of them appeared once. Over 11% of the sample goes to the ten largest clones. Source: blood, taken from a patient treated with checkpoint blockade. Receptors were obtained from a human donor with melanoma.

The gene calls are TRBV4-2 and TRBJ1-1; D possibly corresponds to TRBD1 (6 bases). V was pared by 1 base and J by 1 base, with 7 bases between. Looked up from germline, CDR1 is LGHNA and CDR2 is YNFKEQ. The CDR3 is 14 amino acids. The CDR3 DNA is TGTGCCAGCAGCCAAGCGGGACAGAACACTGAAGCTTTCTTT. Residues: CASSQAGQNTEAFF.

This chain uses TRBV6-5 with TRBJ1-5, with 8 positions matching TRBD1. The CDR3 has 14 residues. Germline CDR1 MNHEY, CDR2 SVGAGI. V lost 5 bases to trimming and J lost 9 bases; unmatched junction nucleotides: 9. The CDR3 is CASSPGQARRPQHF. In DNA, the CDR3 is TGTGCCAGCAGTCCGGGACAGGCAAGGCGGCCCCAGCATTTT.

On this clone: Different DNA sequences within this sample yield the same CDR3. This chain connects TRBV7-3 to TRBJ1-1, with D hard to call. This CDR3 spans 13 amino acids. CDR1 is SGHTA, CDR2 FQGTGA, per germline. Trimming took 5 bases from V and 4 from J, leaving 11 bases between them. The CDR3 DNA is TGTGCCAGCAGCCCCGGAGGGTCCACTGAAGCTTTCTTT. The encoded protein is CASSPGGSTEAFF.

This sequence joins TRBV27 and TRBJ1-6; a weak D match, TRBD1 (6 bases). The germline CDR1 and CDR2 sequences are MNHEY and SMNVEV (reference sequence). The V end was cut by 4 bases, the J end by 6 bases, with 13 bases between. The CDR3 is made up of 15 amino acids. The CDR3 DNA follows: TGTGCCAGCAGTTCAAGGGGACACGGTAATTCACCCCTCCACTTT. This translates into CASSSRGHGNSPLHF.

This chain connects TRBV7-2 to TRBJ2-7; 8 nucleotides line up with TRBD1. Germline trimming cut 5 bases from V and 2 bases from J; bases unmatched to any gene: 8. Germline loops: CDR1 SGHTA, CDR2 FQGNSA. CDR3 length equals 15 residues. CDR3 bases: TGTGCCAGCAGCGGAGAGGGACAGGTACCCTACGAGCAGTACTTC. Translating it yields CASSGEGQVPYEQYF.

The CDR3 is CASSSRTGYSGANVLTF. CDR3 DNA sequence: TGCGCCAGCAGCTCCCGGACAGGGTACTCTGGGGCCAACGTCCTGACTTTC. This chain links TRBV5-1 with TRBJ2-6, with 8 positions matching TRBD1. CDR3 size: 17 residues. V dropped 3 bases and J dropped 0; count of bases not matched to a gene: 5. Per the germline V gene, CDR1 is SGHRS and CDR2 is YFSETQ.

A note on this clone: The sample has other DNA sequences that encode this CDR3 too. The rearrangement joins TRBV7-9 to TRBJ1-6; D gene ambiguous. Trimming removed 3 bases from V and 14 bases from J, with 17 bases in between. Germline-derived CDR1 and CDR2 are SEHNR and FQNEAQ (reference sequence). The CDR3 extends over 14 amino acids. The CDR3 sequence: CASSFEGPPEALHF. In DNA form, the CDR3 reads TGTGCCAGCAGCTTCGAGGGCCCACCGGAAGCCCTCCACTTT.

The rearrangement joins TRBV10-2 to TRBJ2-7, with D perhaps TRBD2 (6 bases). This CDR3 is built from 15 residues. The V end was cut by 3 bases, the J end by 4 bases, with 16 bases between. Germline V gene data show CDR1 as WSHSY and CDR2 as SAAADI. CDR3 protein: CASSDPYTAGYEQYF. The CDR3 bases are TGCGCCAGCAGTGATCCCTACACGGCGGGGTACGAGCAGTACTTC.

The genes are TRBV6-6 and TRBJ2-7; perhaps TRBD2 as D (6 bases). CDR1 is MNHNY and CDR2 is SVGAGI in the germline V gene (reference sequence). Trimming pared 2 bases from V and 5 bases from J, leaving 16 bases between. The CDR3 runs to 15 residues. In DNA, the CDR3 is TGTGCCAGCAGTTACCCGGCGGGGCCCAGCGACGAGCAGTACTTC. Encoded protein: CASSYPAGPSDEQYF.

The V and J genes are TRBV10-3 and TRBJ2-5; D gene unclear. Looked up from germline, CDR1 is ENHRY and CDR2 is SYGVKD. V lost 4 bases, J lost 11 bases, and 14 bases lay in between. This CDR3 comprises 12 residues. This CDR3 reads CAISAGGNEQYF. The DNA of the CDR3 is TGTGCCATCAGTGCAGGCGGAAATGAGCAGTACTTC.

This clone is a singleton in its sample. CDR3 sequence reads: CSVEGEGGGSYEQYF. CDR3 in DNA: TGCAGCGTTGAAGGGGAGGGAGGCGGTTCCTACGAGCAGTACTTC. The chain has TRBV29-1 and TRBJ2-7; 7 nucleotides agree with TRBD2. Germline V gives CDR1 SQVTM, CDR2 ANQGSEA. The CDR3 is made up of 15 amino acids. Trimming removed 1 base from V and 1 base from J; junction bases left unmatched: 7.

The rearrangement uses TRBV18 and TRBJ2-7, with 7 positions matching TRBD2. Trimming removed 0 bases from V and 3 bases from J; junction bases left unmatched: 2. The CDR3 runs 14 residues. Germline CDR1 KGHSH, CDR2 LQKENI. For the CDR3, the DNA is TGTGCCAGCTCACCACCGGGGGGGGGCTACGAGCAGTACTTC. Amino acids: CASSPPGGGYEQYF.

The CDR3 region has the DNA TGTGCCAGCAGTGAATGGGCCCCAACCACCGGCTACACCTTC. Translated, it gives CASSEWAPTTGYTF. The V gene is TRBV6-1, the J gene TRBJ1-2; no reliable D call. Per germline, CDR1 MNHNS and CDR2 SASEGT. This CDR3 has 14 amino acids. Trimming removed 2 bases at V and 8 bases at J, with 15 bases between.

The rearrangement links TRBV30 to TRBJ1-6, with 7 positions matching TRBD1. Germline V CDR1 and CDR2: GTSNPN, SVGIG (reference sequence). The CDR3 runs 14 residues. The V gene end was trimmed by 5 bases and the J gene end by 6 bases; junction bases not matched to a gene: 7. The CDR3 DNA reads as TGTGCCTGGCGGAAGGGACAGCCTAATTCACCCCTCCACTTT. Residues: CAWRKGQPNSPLHF.

The CDR3 sequence is CAWRYGSNQPQHF. CDR3 bases: TGTGCCTGGAGGTACGGTAGCAATCAGCCCCAGCATTTT. The V and J genes are TRBV30 and TRBJ1-5, with D unresolved. The CDR3 contains 13 residues. Trimming took 3 bases from V and 0 from J, leaving 6 bases between them. CDR1 GTSNPN and CDR2 SVGIG come from the germline V gene (reference sequence).